This T cell receptor (beta chain) originates from a study of blood T cell repertoires in COVID-19. At the level of the study: Samples came from the United States, Italy and Spain, spanning acute and convalescent COVID-19.

Measured with immunoSEQ multiplex PCR; TCRdb has only the in-frame clones, and not every one. The repertoire holds around 250,000 clones, with approximately 88% as singletons. This CDR3 is 16 amino acids long. Trimming took 3 bases from V and 3 from J; bases not matched to a gene: 9. Germline lookup yields CDR1 MDHEN and CDR2 SYDVKM. The TCR was taken from a woman in her thirties or forties who had been exposed to COVID-19. The chain has TRBV28 and TRBJ2-7; 9 nucleotides line up with TRBD1. Specimen: PBMCs or T cells enriched from blood (not recorded which). CDR3 region: CASSFRSGTGFYEQYF. The CDR3 DNA reads TGTGCCAGCAGTTTCCGATCCGGGACAGGGTTCTACGAGCAGTACTTC.